The source of this TCR beta chain is a study of CD8 T cells in ankylosing spondylitis. Making the TCR beta libraries involved quantitative 5'-RACE with molecular barcodes. MiXCR was run by TCRdb on the 5' RACE reads, yielding one entry per CDR3 protein. Altogether 210,000 or so distinct CDR3 sequences are present, under 8.5% being singletons, with the ten largest covering around 4.4%. The CDR3 spans 17 residues. The sequence was collected from a female donor with ankylosing spondylitis or in good health (not recorded which). Sample: blood, either unsorted or a sorted T cell fraction (not recorded which). J is TRBJ2-1 and V is TRBV21-1; the table assigns TRBD1, which was not confirmed against the DNA. TRBV21-1 is marked as a pseudogene. Here the CDR3 reads CASSKVPLFSSYNEQFF. The CDR3 DNA is TGTGCCAGCAGCAAAGTCCCCCTATTTAGCTCCTACAATGAGCAGTTCTTC.